The sample holds many counts of the clone carrying this TCR beta chain. Its antigen is as yet unknown. This sample is part of a study of blood T cells in healthy people across ages. Whole-study findings and limits: While age rose, TCR beta diversity per million T cells dropped in a roughly linear way.

The germline V gene has CDR1 LGHDT and CDR2 YNNKEL (reference sequence). There are 13 residues in the CDR3. V was cut by 6 bases and J by 6 bases, with 14 bases left in between. The second PCR ran roughly 6 to 11 cycles with a sample-barcoded 5' primer and J-beta primers. In TCRdb, the 5' RACE reads were re-called with MiXCR into one record per CDR3 protein. In the table there are 850,000 to 1,100,000 distinct CDR3 sequences, roughly two fifths of which are singletons. The source is a man between 18 and 35 years old in good health. The specimen sequenced was blood. The rearrangement joins TRBV3-1 to TRBJ1-2; tentatively, D is TRBD1 (5 bases). The CDR3 loop reads CASSLRQGDGYTF. DNA of the CDR3: TGTGCCAGCAGTTTAAGGCAGGGTGATGGCTACACCTTC.